This T cell receptor (beta chain) was identified in a study of T cells in localized non-small cell lung cancer. Study-level points and caveats: The study detected a median around 50 of the top 100 tumor clones in adjacent lung.

Trimming took 5 bases from V and 9 from J, leaving 23 bases between them. This CDR3 spans 17 amino acids. CDR1 is SGHVS and CDR2 is FQNEAQ in the germline V gene. Profiling relied on immunoSEQ multiplex PCR, and the TCRdb table lists in-frame clones only, not all of them. Seen here are around 5,400 clones, 85% observed once, and the top ten hold around 9.1%. Note on this clone: The target antigen is unknown.

This chain joins TRBV7-8 and TRBJ1-6; TRBD1 is a possible D gene (6 bases). The sequencing here drew on PBMCs, taken before any cancer treatment. The receptor was derived from a woman aged 40-75 years with stage II lung adenocarcinoma. CDR3 sequence reads: CASSVGLGGTRGSPLHF. In nucleotides, the CDR3 is TGTGCCAGCAGCGTAGGTCTAGGGGGAACCCGGGGTTCACCCCTCCACTTT.